This T cell receptor beta chain was captured by sequencing in a study of shared clonotypes between healthy human individuals. Only Caucasian adults living in Nashville, Tennessee made up the donor group. In regard to this clone: Its antigen is still unknown.

Study-wide results and caveats: Sampling involved blood alone; tissue repertoires likely differ.

V lost 8 bases to trimming and J lost 4 bases; unmatched junction nucleotides: 9. This CDR3 has 15 amino acids. CDR1 is LNHDA and CDR2 is SQIVND in the germline V gene (reference sequence). When replicate PCRs were run on sorted subsets, they used 200 ng DNA, 30,000 to 35,000 T cell genomes. Profiling relied on immunoSEQ multiplex PCR, and the TCRdb table lists in-frame clones only, not all of them. The table records hundreds of thousands of clones, roughly 70% of them present only once. The chain couples TRBV19 to TRBJ2-1, with 9 bases lining up with TRBD2. Input material: memory CD4+ T cells sorted from blood. Subset: CD45RA-negative fraction. This receptor was obtained from a woman younger than 45 in good health. The CDR3 DNA is TGTGCCAGTCAACCCGCTAGCGGGAATTACAATGAGCAGTTCTTC. Translating it yields CASQPASGNYNEQFF.